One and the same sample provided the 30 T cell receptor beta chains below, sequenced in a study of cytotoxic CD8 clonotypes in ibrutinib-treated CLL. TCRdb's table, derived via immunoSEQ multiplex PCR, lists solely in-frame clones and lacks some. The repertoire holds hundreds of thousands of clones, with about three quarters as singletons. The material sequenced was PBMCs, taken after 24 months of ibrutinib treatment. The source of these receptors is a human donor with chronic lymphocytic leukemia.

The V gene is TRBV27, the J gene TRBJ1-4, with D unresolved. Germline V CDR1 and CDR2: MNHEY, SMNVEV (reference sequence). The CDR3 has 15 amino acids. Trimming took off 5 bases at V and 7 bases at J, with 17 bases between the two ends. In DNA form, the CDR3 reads TGTGCCAGCAGTGGGATCCTCACCCTGGGTGAAAAACTGTTTTTT. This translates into CASSGILTLGEKLFF.

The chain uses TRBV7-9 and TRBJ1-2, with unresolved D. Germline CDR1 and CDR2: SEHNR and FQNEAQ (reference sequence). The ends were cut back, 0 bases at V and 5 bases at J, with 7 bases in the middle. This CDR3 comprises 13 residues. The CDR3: CASSLANGYGYTF. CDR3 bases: TGTGCCAGCAGCTTAGCGAACGGGTATGGCTACACCTTC.

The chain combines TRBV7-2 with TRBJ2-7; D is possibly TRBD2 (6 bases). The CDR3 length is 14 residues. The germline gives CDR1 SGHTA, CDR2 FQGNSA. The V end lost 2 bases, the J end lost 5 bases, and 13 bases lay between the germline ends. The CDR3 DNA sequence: TGTGCCAGCAGCTTAAGACTAGTTGTTCACGAGCAGTACTTC. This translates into CASSLRLVVHEQYF.

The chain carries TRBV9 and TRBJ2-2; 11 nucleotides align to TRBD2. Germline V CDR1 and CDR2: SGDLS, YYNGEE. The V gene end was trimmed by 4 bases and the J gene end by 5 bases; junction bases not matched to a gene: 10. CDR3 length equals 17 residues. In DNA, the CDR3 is TGTGCCAGCAGCATTAATGCGGGACTAGCGGAGACCGGGGAGCTGTTTTTT. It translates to CASSINAGLAETGELFF.

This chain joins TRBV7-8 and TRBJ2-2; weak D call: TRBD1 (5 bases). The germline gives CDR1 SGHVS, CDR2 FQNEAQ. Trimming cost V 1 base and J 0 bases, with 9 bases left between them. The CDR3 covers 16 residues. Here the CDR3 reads CASSLVWGTNTGELFF. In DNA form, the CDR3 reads TGTGCCAGCAGCTTAGTCTGGGGCACGAACACCGGGGAGCTGTTTTTT.

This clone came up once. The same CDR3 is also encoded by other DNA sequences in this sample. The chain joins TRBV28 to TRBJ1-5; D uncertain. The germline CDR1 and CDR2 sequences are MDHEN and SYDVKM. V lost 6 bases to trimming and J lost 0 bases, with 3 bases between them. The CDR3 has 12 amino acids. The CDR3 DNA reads TGTGCCAGCAGGATTAGCAATCAGCCCCAGCATTTT. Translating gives CASRISNQPQHF. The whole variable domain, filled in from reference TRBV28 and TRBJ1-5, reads DVKVTQSSRYLVKRTGEKVFLECVQDMDHENMFWYRQDPGLGLRLIYFSYDVKMKEKGDIPEGYSVSREKKERFSLILESASTNQTSMYLCASRISNQPQHFGDGTRLSIL.

CDR3 region: CASIHRDERPGANVLTF. The CDR3 nucleotides are TGTGCCAGCATTCATCGGGACGAAAGACCTGGGGCCAACGTCCTGACTTTC. This chain links TRBV28 with TRBJ2-6; either TRBD1 or TRBD2 may supply D (5 bases each). Per the germline V gene, CDR1 is MDHEN and CDR2 is SYDVKM. The V gene lost 7 bases and the J gene lost 2 bases, with 18 bases spanning the gap. CDR3 length: 17 amino acids.

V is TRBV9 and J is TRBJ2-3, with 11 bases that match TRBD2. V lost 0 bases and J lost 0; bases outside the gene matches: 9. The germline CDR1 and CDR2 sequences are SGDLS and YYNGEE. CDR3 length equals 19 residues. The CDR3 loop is CASSVDDSGRAASTDTQYF. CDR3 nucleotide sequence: TGTGCCAGCAGCGTAGATGATAGCGGGAGGGCCGCAAGCACAGATACGCAGTATTTT.

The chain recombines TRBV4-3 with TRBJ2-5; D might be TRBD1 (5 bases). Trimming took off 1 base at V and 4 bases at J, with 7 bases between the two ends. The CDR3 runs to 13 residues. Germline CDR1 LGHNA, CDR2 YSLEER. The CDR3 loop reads CASSQGTRETQYF. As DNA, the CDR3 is TGCGCCAGCAGCCAAGGGACACGAGAGACCCAGTACTTC.

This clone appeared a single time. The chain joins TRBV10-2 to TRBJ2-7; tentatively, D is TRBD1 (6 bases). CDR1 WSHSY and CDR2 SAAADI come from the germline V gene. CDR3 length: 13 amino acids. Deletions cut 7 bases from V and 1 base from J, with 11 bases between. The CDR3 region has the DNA TGCGCCAGCACAGGGGTGGGTTCCTACGAGCAGTACTTC. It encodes CASTGVGSYEQYF.

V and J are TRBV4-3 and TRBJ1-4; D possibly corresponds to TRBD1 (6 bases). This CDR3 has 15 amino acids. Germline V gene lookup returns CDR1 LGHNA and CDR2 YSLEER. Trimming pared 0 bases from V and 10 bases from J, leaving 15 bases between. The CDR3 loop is CASSQDWGADGKLFF. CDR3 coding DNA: TGCGCCAGCAGCCAAGATTGGGGGGCGGATGGAAAACTGTTTTTT.

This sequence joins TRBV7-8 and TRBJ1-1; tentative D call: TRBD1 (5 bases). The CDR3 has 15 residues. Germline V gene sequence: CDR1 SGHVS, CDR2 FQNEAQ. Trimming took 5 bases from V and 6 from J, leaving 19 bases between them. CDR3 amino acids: CASSLLQVGGSEAFF. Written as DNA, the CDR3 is TGTGCCAGCAGCCTCCTACAGGTGGGAGGGTCTGAAGCTTTCTTT. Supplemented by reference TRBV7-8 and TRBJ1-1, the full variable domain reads GAGVSQSPRYKVAKRGQDVALRCDPISGHVSLFWYQQALGQGPEFLTYFQNEAQLDKSGLPSDRFFAERPEGSVSTLKIQRTQQEDSAVYLCASSLLQVGGSEAFFGQGTRLTVV.

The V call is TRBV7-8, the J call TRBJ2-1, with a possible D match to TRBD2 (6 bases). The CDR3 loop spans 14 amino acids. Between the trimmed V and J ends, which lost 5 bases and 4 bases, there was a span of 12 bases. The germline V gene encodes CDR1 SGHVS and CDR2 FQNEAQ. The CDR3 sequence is CASSGDFMYNEQFF. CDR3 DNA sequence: TGTGCCAGCAGCGGGGACTTCATGTACAATGAGCAGTTCTTC. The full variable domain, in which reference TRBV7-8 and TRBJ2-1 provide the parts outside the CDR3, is GAGVSQSPRYKVAKRGQDVALRCDPISGHVSLFWYQQALGQGPEFLTYFQNEAQLDKSGLPSDRFFAERPEGSVSTLKIQRTQQEDSAVYLCASSGDFMYNEQFFGPGTRLTVL.

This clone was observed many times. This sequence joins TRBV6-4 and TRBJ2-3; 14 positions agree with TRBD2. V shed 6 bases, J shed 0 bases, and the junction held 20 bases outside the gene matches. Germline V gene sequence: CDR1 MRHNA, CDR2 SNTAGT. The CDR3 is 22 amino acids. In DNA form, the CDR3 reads TGTGCCAGCAGAGACCGACAGACTAGCGGGAGGGCCGTGGGGTATAGCACAGATACGCAGTATTTT. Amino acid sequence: CASRDRQTSGRAVGYSTDTQYF.

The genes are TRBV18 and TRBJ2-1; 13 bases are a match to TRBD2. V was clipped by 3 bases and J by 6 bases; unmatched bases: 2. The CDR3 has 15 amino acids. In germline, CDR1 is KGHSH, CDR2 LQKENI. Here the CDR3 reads CASSPGTSGINEQFF. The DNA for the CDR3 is TGTGCCAGCTCACCTGGGACTAGCGGGATCAATGAGCAGTTCTTC.

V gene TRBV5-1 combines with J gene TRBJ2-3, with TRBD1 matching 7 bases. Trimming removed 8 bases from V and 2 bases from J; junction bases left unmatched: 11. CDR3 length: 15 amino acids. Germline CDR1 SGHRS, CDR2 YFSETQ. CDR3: CASNPGQRYTDTQYF. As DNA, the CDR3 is TGCGCCAGTAACCCGGGACAGAGGTACACAGATACGCAGTATTTT. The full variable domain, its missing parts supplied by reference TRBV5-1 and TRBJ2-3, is KAGVTQTPRYLIKTRGQQVTLSCSPISGHRSVSWYQQTPGQGLQFLFEYFSETQRNKGNFPGRFSGRQFSNSRSEMNVSTLELGDSALYLCASNPGQRYTDTQYFGPGTRLTVL.

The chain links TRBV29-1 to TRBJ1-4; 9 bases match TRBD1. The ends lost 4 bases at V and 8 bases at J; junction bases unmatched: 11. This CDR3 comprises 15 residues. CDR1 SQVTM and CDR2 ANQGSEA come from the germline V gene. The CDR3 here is CSVADPDRGGEKLFF. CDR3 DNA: TGCAGCGTTGCTGACCCGGACAGGGGTGGAGAAAAACTGTTTTTT.

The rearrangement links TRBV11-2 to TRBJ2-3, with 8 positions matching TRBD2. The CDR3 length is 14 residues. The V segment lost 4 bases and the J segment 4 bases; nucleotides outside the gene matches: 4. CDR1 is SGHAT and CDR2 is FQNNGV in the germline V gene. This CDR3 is CASSSTAGADTQYF. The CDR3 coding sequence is TGTGCCAGCAGCTCCACAGCGGGAGCAGATACGCAGTATTTT.

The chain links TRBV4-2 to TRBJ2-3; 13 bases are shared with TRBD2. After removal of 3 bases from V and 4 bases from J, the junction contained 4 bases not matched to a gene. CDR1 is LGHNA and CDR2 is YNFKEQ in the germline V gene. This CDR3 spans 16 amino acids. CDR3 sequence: CASSQRLAGGPDTQYF. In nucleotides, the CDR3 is TGTGCCAGCAGCCAGAGACTAGCGGGAGGTCCAGATACGCAGTATTTT.

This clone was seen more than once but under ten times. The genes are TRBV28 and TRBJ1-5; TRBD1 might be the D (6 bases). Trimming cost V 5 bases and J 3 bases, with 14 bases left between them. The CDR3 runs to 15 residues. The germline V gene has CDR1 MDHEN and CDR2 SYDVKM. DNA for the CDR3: TGTGCCAGCAGTCCAGAAGACAGGCTCAATCAGCCCCAGCATTTT. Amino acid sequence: CASSPEDRLNQPQHF.

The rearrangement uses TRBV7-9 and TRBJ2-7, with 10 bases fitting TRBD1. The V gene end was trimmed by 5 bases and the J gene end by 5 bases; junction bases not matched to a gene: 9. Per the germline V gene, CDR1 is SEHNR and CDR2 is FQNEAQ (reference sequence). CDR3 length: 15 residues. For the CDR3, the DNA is TGTGCCAGCAGCCTTAGGGGACAGGGGACCGACGAGCAGTACTTC. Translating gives CASSLRGQGTDEQYF.

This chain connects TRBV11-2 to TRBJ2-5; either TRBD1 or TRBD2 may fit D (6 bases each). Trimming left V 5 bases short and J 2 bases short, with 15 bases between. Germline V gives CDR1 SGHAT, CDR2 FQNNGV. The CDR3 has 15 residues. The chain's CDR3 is CASSIWRDKQETQYF. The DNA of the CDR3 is TGTGCCAGCAGCATTTGGCGGGACAAACAAGAGACCCAGTACTTC.

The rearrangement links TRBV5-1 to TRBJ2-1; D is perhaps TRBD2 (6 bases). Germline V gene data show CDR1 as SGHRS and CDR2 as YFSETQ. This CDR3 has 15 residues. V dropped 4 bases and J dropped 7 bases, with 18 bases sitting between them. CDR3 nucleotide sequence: TGCGCCAGCAGCCTCGATGGTAGCGGAGGAAATGAGCAGTTCTTC. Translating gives CASSLDGSGGNEQFF.

CDR3 in amino acids: CASSSGTSLNKTYEQYF. CDR3 in DNA: TGTGCCAGCAGCTCCGGGACTAGCTTAAACAAGACCTACGAGCAGTACTTC. V and J are TRBV5-4 and TRBJ2-7; TRBD2 agrees at 9 bases. From germline, CDR1 is SGHNT and CDR2 YYREEE (reference sequence). The CDR3 has 17 amino acids. J gave up 2 bases and V 3 bases, and 12 bases lay outside the gene matches.

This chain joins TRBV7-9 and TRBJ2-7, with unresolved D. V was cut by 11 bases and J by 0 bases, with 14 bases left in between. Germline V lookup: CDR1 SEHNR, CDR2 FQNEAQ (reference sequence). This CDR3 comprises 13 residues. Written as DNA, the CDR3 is TGTGCCGAACGGACGGAGAGCTCCTACGAGCAGTACTTC. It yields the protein CAERTESSYEQYF.

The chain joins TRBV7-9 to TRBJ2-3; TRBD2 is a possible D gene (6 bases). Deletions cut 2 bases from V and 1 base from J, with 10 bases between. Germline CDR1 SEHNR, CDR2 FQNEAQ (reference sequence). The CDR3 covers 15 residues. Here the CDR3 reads CASSLPPSGTDTQYF. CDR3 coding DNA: TGTGCCAGCAGCTTACCGCCTAGCGGCACAGATACGCAGTATTTT. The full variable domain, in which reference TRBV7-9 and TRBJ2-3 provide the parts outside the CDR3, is DTGVSQNPRHKITKRGQNVTFRCDPISEHNRLYWYRQTLGQGPEFLTYFQNEAQLEKSRLLSDRFSAERPKGSFSTLEIQRTEQGDSAMYLCASSLPPSGTDTQYFGPGTRLTVL.

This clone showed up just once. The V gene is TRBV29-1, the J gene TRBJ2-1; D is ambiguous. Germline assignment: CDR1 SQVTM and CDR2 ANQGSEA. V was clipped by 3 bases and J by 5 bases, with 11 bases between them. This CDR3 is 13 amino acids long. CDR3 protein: CSVEGSLHNEQFF. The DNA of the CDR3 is TGCAGCGTTGAGGGTTCGTTGCACAATGAGCAGTTCTTC.

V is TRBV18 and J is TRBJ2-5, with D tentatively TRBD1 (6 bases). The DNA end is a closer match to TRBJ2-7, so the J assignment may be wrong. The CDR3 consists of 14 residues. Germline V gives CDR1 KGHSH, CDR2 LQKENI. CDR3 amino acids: CASSQGPAKYEQYF. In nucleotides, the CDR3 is TGTGCCAGCTCCCAGGGGCCCGCCAAGTACGAGCAGTACTTC.

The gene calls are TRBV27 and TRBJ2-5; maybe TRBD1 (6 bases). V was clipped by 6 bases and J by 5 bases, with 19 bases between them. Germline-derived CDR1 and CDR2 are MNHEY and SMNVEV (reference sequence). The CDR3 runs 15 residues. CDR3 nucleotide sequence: TGTGCCAGCAGACACGCCGGGACACTGGGGGAGACCCAGTACTTC. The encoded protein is CASRHAGTLGETQYF.

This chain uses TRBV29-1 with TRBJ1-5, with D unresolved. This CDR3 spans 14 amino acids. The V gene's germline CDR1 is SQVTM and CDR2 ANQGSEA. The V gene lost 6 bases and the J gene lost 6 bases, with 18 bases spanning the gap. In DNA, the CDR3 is TGCAGCGTCAGAGATCGGGCCTCAGGTCAGCCCCAGCATTTT. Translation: CSVRDRASGQPQHF.